This T cell receptor beta chain was captured in a study of OX40 agonist ivuxolimab in advanced cancers. Study in general: Enrollees could have had prior anti-PD-1, anti-PD-L1 or anti-CTLA-4 therapy, which approximately 40% had received. Study-wide results and limits: At 0.1 to 3.0 mg/kg, CD4+ and CD8+ blood T cells expanded clonally by week 6.

The CDR3 covers 13 residues. Between the trimmed V and J ends, which lost 7 bases and 4 bases, there was a span of 11 bases. Germline V gives CDR1 SNHLY, CDR2 FYNNEI. A remark on this clone: Antigen specificity is unknown.

TCRdb keeps only in-frame clones here, not all; method: immunoSEQ multiplex PCR. This table holds approximately 77,000 clones, around 83% found once. The sequence was collected from an adult with an advanced solid tumor such as melanoma, head and neck, liver or kidney cancer. The sequencing used CD4+ or CD8+ T cells sorted from blood, collected in a trial of the OX40 agonist ivuxolimab. This rearrangement joins TRBV2 to TRBJ1-5; D remains unclear. This CDR3 is CASTGSFNQPQHF. DNA for the CDR3: TGTGCCAGCACCGGGTCCTTTAATCAGCCCCAGCATTTT.